The 29 T cell receptor beta chains presented below share a single source sample, sequenced in a study of OX40 agonist ivuxolimab in advanced cancers. Profiled with immunoSEQ multiplex PCR; TCRdb holds only in-frame clones, not every one. Counted here are tens of thousands of clones, roughly four fifths occurring once; the ten biggest clones make up 1.5% to 2%. Sample: CD4+ or CD8+ T cells sorted from blood, taken in a trial of the OX40 agonist ivuxolimab. The receptors were gathered from an adult with an advanced solid tumor such as melanoma, head and neck, liver or kidney cancer.

The chain carries TRBV29-1 and TRBJ2-3, with a tentative D call TRBD1 (7 bases). Trimming took 6 bases from V and 2 from J, leaving 12 bases between them. Germline CDR1 SQVTM, CDR2 ANQGSEA. This CDR3 is 13 amino acids long. This CDR3 is CSVAGQNTDTQYF. The CDR3 bases are TGCAGCGTGGCGGGACAGAACACAGATACGCAGTATTTT.

This clone was seen once. The rearrangement uses TRBV7-9 and TRBJ2-5, with 9 nucleotides matching TRBD2. The CDR3 runs to 16 residues. J lost 0 bases, V lost 1 base, and 3 bases had no gene match. CDR1 SEHNR and CDR2 FQNEAQ come from the germline V gene (reference sequence). The CDR3 DNA follows: TGTGCCAGCAGCTTAGTCTTAGCGGGGGACCAAGAGACCCAGTACTTC. This encodes CASSLVLAGDQETQYF.

CDR3 bases: TGTGCCAGCAGCGTCACTAGCGCCACAGATACGCAGTATTTT. Amino acid sequence: CASSVTSATDTQYF. The J gene is TRBJ2-3, the V gene TRBV9, with TRBD2 matching over 7 bases. Germline V lookup: CDR1 SGDLS, CDR2 YYNGEE. Unmatched junction bases numbered 2, after V lost 2 bases and J lost 2 bases. This CDR3 comprises 14 residues. The entire variable domain, with the rest obtained from reference TRBV9 and TRBJ2-3, is as follows: DSGVTQTPKHLITATGQRVTLRCSPRSGDLSVYWYQQSLDQGLQFLIQYYNGEERAKGNILERFSAQQFPDLHSELNLSSLELGDSALYFCASSVTSATDTQYFGPGTRLTVL.

The V call is TRBV7-3, the J call TRBJ2-2, with a possible D match to TRBD1 (5 bases). Germline V gives CDR1 SGHTA, CDR2 FQGTGA. The CDR3 has 15 residues. V was pared by 5 bases and J by 4 bases, with 14 bases between. The CDR3 DNA sequence: TGTGCCAGCAGCCCTCGTGGGGCCGGCACCGGGGAGCTGTTTTTT. Its translation: CASSPRGAGTGELFF.

V gene TRBV5-1 combines with J gene TRBJ2-3, with 9 positions matching TRBD1. In germline, CDR1 is SGHRS, CDR2 YFSETQ. The CDR3 runs 17 residues. J lost 1 base, V lost 6 bases, and 12 bases had no gene match. The CDR3, as DNA: TGCGCCAGCACCCTACTAAAGACAGGGGGAGGCACAGATACGCAGTATTTT. It yields the protein CASTLLKTGGGTDTQYF.

The chain joins TRBV28 to TRBJ2-5; TRBD1 aligns across 9 bases. Per the germline V gene, CDR1 is MDHEN and CDR2 is SYDVKM. The V and J ends lost 6 bases and 5 bases, in that order; junction bases with no gene match: 7. This CDR3 has 14 residues. CDR3 protein: CASSKTGGAETQYF. In nucleotides, the CDR3 is TGTGCCAGCAGCAAAACAGGGGGCGCGGAGACCCAGTACTTC.

The rearrangement joins TRBV19 to TRBJ1-1; no definite D call. Trimming cost V 0 bases and J 12 bases, with 8 bases left between them. The CDR3 contains 11 residues. Germline V lookup: CDR1 LNHDA, CDR2 SQIVND (reference sequence). CDR3 sequence reads: CASSIDKRPFF. The CDR3 DNA sequence: TGTGCCAGTAGTATAGACAAGAGACCTTTCTTT.

This clone came up once. The CDR3, as DNA: TGTGCCAGCAGCCAACCTAGGGCTAGGGACGATACGCAGTATTTT. Its translation is CASSQPRARDDTQYF. The chain is built from TRBV4-2 and TRBJ2-3, with D perhaps matching TRBD1 or TRBD2 (5 bases each). The CDR3 spans 15 residues. Germline CDR1 LGHNA, CDR2 YNFKEQ. V was cut by 2 bases and J by 6 bases, with 15 bases left in between.

This chain joins TRBV27 and TRBJ1-1; no clear D gene. CDR1 is MNHEY and CDR2 is SMNVEV in the germline V gene (reference sequence). The CDR3 spans 14 residues. V gave up 6 bases and J gave up 1 base, with 12 bases separating them. The CDR3 coding sequence is TGTGCCAGCAGAGCGACATCCTCGAACACTGAAGCTTTCTTT. Translating gives CASRATSSNTEAFF.

This clone occurred once. V and J are TRBV13 and TRBJ2-7, with no clear D. V dropped 5 bases and J dropped 0 bases, with 17 bases sitting between them. Germline V gene data show CDR1 as PRHDT and CDR2 as FYEKMQ (reference sequence). There are 16 residues in the CDR3. The CDR3: CASSLTRTVISYEQYF. In DNA form, the CDR3 reads TGTGCCAGCAGCCTTACCAGGACGGTTATCTCCTACGAGCAGTACTTC.

The chain combines TRBV5-1 with TRBJ2-2; 7 bases align to TRBD1. This CDR3 comprises 16 residues. Trimming removed 5 bases from V and 1 base from J; junction bases left unmatched: 8. Germline V CDR1 and CDR2: SGHRS, YFSETQ. This CDR3 reads CASSSQGSMNTGELFF. The CDR3 coding sequence is TGCGCCAGCAGTTCACAGGGGAGCATGAACACCGGGGAGCTGTTTTTT.

The chain uses TRBV28 and TRBJ1-2; no firm D call. The germline V gene encodes CDR1 MDHEN and CDR2 SYDVKM. The V end was cut by 7 bases, the J end by 5 bases, with 14 bases between. This CDR3 is built from 13 residues. CDR3 region: CASTLRDPYGYTF. For the CDR3, the DNA is TGTGCCAGCACCTTAAGGGATCCTTATGGCTACACCTTC.

The rearrangement uses TRBV4-2 and TRBJ2-7, with 9 nucleotides matching TRBD2. CDR1 and CDR2 (germline): LGHNA, YNFKEQ. CDR3 length: 16 amino acids. V shed 1 base and J 6 bases; nucleotides not matched to a gene: 10. DNA for the CDR3: TGTGCCAGCAGCCAAGTGGTCGCGGGGGGGCCGGGCGAGCAGTACTTC. Amino acids: CASSQVVAGGPGEQYF.

This clone was detected a few times. This sequence joins TRBV7-2 and TRBJ2-7; no definite D call. CDR1 SGHTA and CDR2 FQGNSA come from the germline V gene. The CDR3 extends over 13 amino acids. The ends were cut back, 1 base at V and 7 bases at J, with 11 bases in the middle. CDR3 DNA sequence: TGTGCCAGCAGCTTAGTAGAGACGAGTGAGCAGTACTTC. This gives the protein CASSLVETSEQYF.

The V and J genes are TRBV7-2 and TRBJ1-6; TRBD1 is a possible D gene (5 bases). V was cut by 6 bases and J by 7 bases, with 19 bases left in between. The CDR3 length is 16 residues. CDR1 SGHTA and CDR2 FQGNSA come from the germline V gene. CDR3 protein: CASRPDPGRKNSPLHF. The DNA of the CDR3 is TGTGCCAGCAGACCCGACCCGGGACGTAAGAATTCACCCCTCCACTTT.

V and J are TRBV10-3 and TRBJ2-3, with D maybe TRBD1 (6 bases). V lost 10 bases and J 4 bases, leaving 15 bases between the germline ends. The CDR3 runs to 13 residues. Germline CDR1 and CDR2: ENHRY and SYGVKD. The CDR3 here is CARTAPYSDTQYF. The DNA of the CDR3 is TGTGCCAGGACAGCACCCTATTCAGATACGCAGTATTTT.

The gene calls are TRBV4-1 and TRBJ2-6; 8 nucleotides align to TRBD1. The germline gives CDR1 MGHRA, CDR2 YSYEKL. V shed 1 base, J shed 2 bases, and the junction held 7 bases outside the gene matches. This CDR3 has 18 residues. The CDR3 spells CASSQVGRGRTGANVLTF. In DNA form, the CDR3 reads TGCGCCAGCAGCCAAGTCGGCAGGGGGCGAACTGGGGCCAACGTCCTGACTTTC.

V usage is TRBV6-6 and J usage is TRBJ1-3; D call uncertain. V lost 0 bases and J 3 bases, leaving 3 bases between the germline ends. The CDR3 is 13 amino acids. Germline-derived CDR1 and CDR2 are MNHNY and SVGAGI (reference sequence). CDR3 amino acids: CASSYSGGNTIYF. The CDR3 nucleotides are TGTGCCAGCAGTTACTCCGGTGGAAACACCATATATTTT.

In this sample, this clone turned up once. The chain carries TRBV7-6 and TRBJ1-3; 8 bases line up with TRBD1. The CDR3 has 17 residues. Germline CDR1 and CDR2: SGHVS and FNYEAQ. With 4 bases clipped from V and 4 bases from J, the junction kept 12 bases outside the gene matches. The CDR3 DNA reads as TGTGCCAGCAGCTCCGGGACAGGCCTTTTTTTCGGAAACACCATATATTTT. Its protein product is CASSSGTGLFFGNTIYF.

As DNA, the CDR3 is TGTGCCAGCAGCCAAAACCGCCGGGACAGGGGCTCCTACGAGCAGTACTTC. This gives the protein CASSQNRRDRGSYEQYF. The V gene is TRBV4-2, the J gene TRBJ2-7; 10 bases line up with TRBD1. Trimming at V came to 2 bases and at J to 0 bases, leaving 7 bases not matched to a gene. The V gene's germline CDR1 is LGHNA and CDR2 YNFKEQ. There are 17 residues in the CDR3.

This clone was observed a few times. The chain combines TRBV18 with TRBJ1-3; tentative D call: TRBD1 (5 bases). The CDR3 spans 13 residues. Deletions cut 2 bases from V and 4 bases from J, with 6 bases between. CDR1 and CDR2 (germline): KGHSH, LQKENI. This CDR3 reads CASSPGGGNTIYF. CDR3 coding DNA: TGTGCCAGCTCACCAGGGGGAGGAAACACCATATATTTT.

This chain links TRBV5-4 with TRBJ1-1, with D unresolved. V was pared by 0 bases and J by 1 base, with 4 bases between. From germline, CDR1 is SGHNT and CDR2 YYREEE (reference sequence). CDR3 length: 13 residues. The DNA of the CDR3 is TGTGCCAGCAGCTTGGAAAGGAACACTGAAGCTTTCTTT. It codes for CASSLERNTEAFF.

The chain recombines TRBV18 with TRBJ1-1; weak D call: TRBD1 (5 bases). Germline V gene data show CDR1 as KGHSH and CDR2 as LQKENI. V gave up 2 bases and J gave up 8 bases, with 18 bases separating them. The CDR3 runs 15 residues. In nucleotides, the CDR3 is TGTGCCAGCTCACCAGGGGCCGGAAGGGATACCGAAGCTTTCTTT. Its translation: CASSPGAGRDTEAFF.

This chain uses TRBV29-1 with TRBJ2-3, with D maybe TRBD2 (6 bases). This CDR3 region has 13 residues. The germline CDR1 and CDR2 sequences are SQVTM and ANQGSEA. Trimming shortened V by 4 bases and J by 2 bases, and 10 bases separated the two germline ends. CDR3 sequence: CSVVGGFTDTQYF. In DNA, the CDR3 is TGCAGCGTTGTGGGGGGATTCACAGATACGCAGTATTTT.

Only one count was recorded for this clone. V usage is TRBV5-4 and J usage is TRBJ1-1; the D is unclear. The CDR3 covers 13 residues. Germline assignment: CDR1 SGHNT and CDR2 YYREEE (reference sequence). Trimming took 10 bases from V and 5 from J, leaving 18 bases between them. As DNA, the CDR3 is TGTGCCTTTAGAAGGCCCCTCGGAACTGAAGCTTTCTTT. This encodes CAFRRPLGTEAFF.

In DNA, the CDR3 is TGTGCCAGCAGCGTTGGGGCCGGGAGCTCCTACGAGCAGTACTTC. This codes for CASSVGAGSSYEQYF. The chain uses TRBV5-4 and TRBJ2-7; a weak D match, TRBD2 (6 bases). This CDR3 is 15 amino acids long. Germline values: CDR1 SGHNT, CDR2 YYREEE (reference sequence). With 4 bases removed from V and 0 bases from J, the gap between germline ends came to 14 bases.

V gene TRBV27 combines with J gene TRBJ2-6; D call uncertain. Germline assignment: CDR1 MNHEY and CDR2 SMNVEV (reference sequence). Trimming took 6 bases from V and 2 from J, leaving 11 bases between them. The CDR3 consists of 15 residues. The CDR3 DNA reads TGTGCCAGCAGGGGTTGGCGAGCTGGGGCCAACGTCCTGACTTTC. Residues: CASRGWRAGANVLTF.

The CDR3 loop reads CASSQDHRTGRVTEAFF. The DNA of the CDR3 is TGCGCCAGCAGCCAAGATCATAGGACAGGGAGGGTCACTGAAGCTTTCTTT. V is TRBV4-3 and J is TRBJ1-1; 8 bases line up with TRBD1. CDR3 length: 17 residues. The junction had 10 bases not matched to a gene; V was cut back by 0 bases and J by 4 bases. Germline CDR1 and CDR2: LGHNA and YSLEER.

V and J are TRBV5-1 and TRBJ1-5; 7 bases are a match to TRBD1. This CDR3 has 15 residues. Germline lookup yields CDR1 SGHRS and CDR2 YFSETQ. J lost 5 bases, V lost 0 bases, and 5 bases had no gene match. CDR3 coding DNA: TGCGCCAGCAGCTTGGGGGAGGGGGCATATCAGCCCCAGCATTTT. Protein sequence: CASSLGEGAYQPQHF. Complete variable domain (other parts from reference TRBV5-1 and TRBJ1-5): KAGVTQTPRYLIKTRGQQVTLSCSPISGHRSVSWYQQTPGQGLQFLFEYFSETQRNKGNFPGRFSGRQFSNSRSEMNVSTLELGDSALYLCASSLGEGAYQPQHFGDGTRLSIL.